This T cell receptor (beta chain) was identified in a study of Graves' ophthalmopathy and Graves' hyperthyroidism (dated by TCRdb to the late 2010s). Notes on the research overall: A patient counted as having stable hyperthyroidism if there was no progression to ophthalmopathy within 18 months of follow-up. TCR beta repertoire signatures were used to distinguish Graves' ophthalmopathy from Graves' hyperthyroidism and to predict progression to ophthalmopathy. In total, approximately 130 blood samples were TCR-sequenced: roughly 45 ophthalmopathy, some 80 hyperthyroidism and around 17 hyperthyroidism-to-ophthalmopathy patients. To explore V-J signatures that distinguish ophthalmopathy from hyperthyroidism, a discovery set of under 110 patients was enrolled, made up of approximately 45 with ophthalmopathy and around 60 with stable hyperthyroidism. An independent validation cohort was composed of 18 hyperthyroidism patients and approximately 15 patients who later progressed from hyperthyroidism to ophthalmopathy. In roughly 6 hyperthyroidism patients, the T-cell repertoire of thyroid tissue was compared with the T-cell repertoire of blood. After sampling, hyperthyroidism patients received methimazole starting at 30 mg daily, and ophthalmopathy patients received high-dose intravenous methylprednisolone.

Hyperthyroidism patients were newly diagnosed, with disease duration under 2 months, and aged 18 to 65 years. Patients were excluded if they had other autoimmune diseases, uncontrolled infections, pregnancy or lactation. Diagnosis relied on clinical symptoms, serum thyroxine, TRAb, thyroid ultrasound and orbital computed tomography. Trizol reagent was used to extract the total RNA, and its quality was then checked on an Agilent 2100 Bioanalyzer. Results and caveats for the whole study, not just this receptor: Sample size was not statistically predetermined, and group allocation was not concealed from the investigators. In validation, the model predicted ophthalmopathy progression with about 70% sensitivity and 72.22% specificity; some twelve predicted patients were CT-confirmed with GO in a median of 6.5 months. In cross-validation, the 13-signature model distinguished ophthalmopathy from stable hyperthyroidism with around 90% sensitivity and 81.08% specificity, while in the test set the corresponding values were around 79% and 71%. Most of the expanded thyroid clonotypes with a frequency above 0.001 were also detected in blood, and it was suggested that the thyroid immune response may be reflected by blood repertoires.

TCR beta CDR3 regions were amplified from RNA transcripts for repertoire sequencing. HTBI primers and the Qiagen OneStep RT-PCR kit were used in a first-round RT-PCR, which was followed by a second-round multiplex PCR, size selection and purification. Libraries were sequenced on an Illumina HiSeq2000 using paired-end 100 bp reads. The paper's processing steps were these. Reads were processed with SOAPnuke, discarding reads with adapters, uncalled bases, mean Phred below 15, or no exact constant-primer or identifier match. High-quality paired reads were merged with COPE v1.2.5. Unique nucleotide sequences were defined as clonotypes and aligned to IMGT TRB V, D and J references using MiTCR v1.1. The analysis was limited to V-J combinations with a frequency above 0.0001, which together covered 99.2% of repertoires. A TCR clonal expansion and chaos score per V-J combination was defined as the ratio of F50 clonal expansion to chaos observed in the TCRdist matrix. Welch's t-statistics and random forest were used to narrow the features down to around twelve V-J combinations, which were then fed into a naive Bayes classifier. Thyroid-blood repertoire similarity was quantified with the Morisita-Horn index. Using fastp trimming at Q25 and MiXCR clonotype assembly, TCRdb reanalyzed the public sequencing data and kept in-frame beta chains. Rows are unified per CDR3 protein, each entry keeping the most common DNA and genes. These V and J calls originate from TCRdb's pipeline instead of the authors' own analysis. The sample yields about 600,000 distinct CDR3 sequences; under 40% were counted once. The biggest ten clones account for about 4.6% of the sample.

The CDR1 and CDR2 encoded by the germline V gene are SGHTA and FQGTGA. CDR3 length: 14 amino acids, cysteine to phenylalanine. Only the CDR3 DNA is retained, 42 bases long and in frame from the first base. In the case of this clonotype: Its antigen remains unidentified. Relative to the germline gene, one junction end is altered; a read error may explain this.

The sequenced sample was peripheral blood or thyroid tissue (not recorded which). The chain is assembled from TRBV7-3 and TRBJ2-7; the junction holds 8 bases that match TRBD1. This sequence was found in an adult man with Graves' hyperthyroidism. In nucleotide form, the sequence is TGTGCCAGCAGCACAGGGGGTTCATCCTACAAGCAGTACTTC. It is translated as CASSTGGSSYKQYF.